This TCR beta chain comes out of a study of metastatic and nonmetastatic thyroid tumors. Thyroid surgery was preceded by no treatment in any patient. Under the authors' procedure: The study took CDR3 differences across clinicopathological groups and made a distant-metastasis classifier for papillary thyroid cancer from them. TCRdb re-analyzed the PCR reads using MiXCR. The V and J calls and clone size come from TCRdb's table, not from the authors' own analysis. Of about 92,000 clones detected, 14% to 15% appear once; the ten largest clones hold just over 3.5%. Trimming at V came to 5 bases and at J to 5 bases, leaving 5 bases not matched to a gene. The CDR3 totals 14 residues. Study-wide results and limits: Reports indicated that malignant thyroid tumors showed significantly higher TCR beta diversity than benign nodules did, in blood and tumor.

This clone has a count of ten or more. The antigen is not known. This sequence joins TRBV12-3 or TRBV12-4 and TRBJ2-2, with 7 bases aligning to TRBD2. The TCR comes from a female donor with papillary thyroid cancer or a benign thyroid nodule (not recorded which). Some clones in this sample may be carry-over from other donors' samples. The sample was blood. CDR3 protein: CASSLQGGTGELFF. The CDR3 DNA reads TGTGCCAGCAGTCTGCAGGGAGGGACCGGGGAGCTGTTTTTT.